This T cell receptor beta chain came from a study of cytomegalovirus exposure and HLA in healthy donors (TCRdb year 2017). Study-level background: A later analysis indicated that the 100 to 150 validation repertoires were generated on the platform also employed for the 700 or so repertoires of the first cohort. The study was designed to test whether signatures of past pathogen exposure could be identified by cataloging public T cell receptors. Besides the first cohort of 666 subjects, a separate validation cohort made up of roughly 120 different subjects was used. The study combined high-throughput TCR immunosequencing, statistical association of individual TCRs with disease status, and machine learning to predict cytomegalovirus infection status.

Separate from the roughly 660-subject first cohort, the validation cohort of 90 to 150 subjects was the group to which the donors belonged. CDR1 and CDR2 (MNHEY, SMNVEV) derive from the germline V gene (reference sequence). From the cysteine up to the phenylalanine, the CDR3 has a length of 15 residues. The kept DNA is CDR3 alone, 45 bases in frame from the first base. V is cut back by 8 bases and J by 6 bases, with 12 bases in the junction unmatched. Here is what the overall study found, with its caveats: Most TCR sequences were observed very rarely across donors, whereas some public TCRs were present in many individuals. The study gave a list of 150 to 200 TCR beta chains associated with cytomegalovirus. A later analysis lacked HLA typing for the validation cohort, so it scored co-occurrence in that cohort across all 120 or so repertoires. Of the cluster scores, 94% were above 0 in a later analysis, which found that TCRs clustered in the first cohort also tended to co-occur in the 90 to 150 validation repertoires. The classifier was reported to diagnose cytomegalovirus status with high specificity and sensitivity in both the original cohort and the validation cohort. In vitro tests confirmed that a few of the cytomegalovirus-associated TCR beta chains recognize cytomegalovirus antigens. According to the authors, the approach could potentially be generalized to other disease states and immunological phenotypes.

The library came from the immunoSEQ multiplex PCR assay. The paper's data handling went like this. A statistical classification framework was built to diagnose cytomegalovirus status from the catalog of TCR beta chain sequences. In TCRdb, the immuneACCESS table is reduced to in-frame sequences with V and J assigned. These tables do not hold every clone; where another copy was compared, an unresolved V gene accounts for under half, and the others remain unexplained. V, J and clone size derive from that table, while D and trimming were established from the DNA sequence. Present in this sample are about 200,000 clones, roughly 87% of which were seen just once. The ten largest account for roughly 2% of the sample. Worth noting for this clone: The target of this receptor is not known. No much larger clonotype is one base removed from it; base qualities were not supplied.

This clonotype originated in a woman aged 18-29 years in good health and CMV-seropositive. The chain is made from TRBV27 and TRBJ1-2, and TRBD1 matches 10 of the central bases. The sample taken for sequencing was PBMCs. The CDR3 protein: CASLTLTGGRHGYTF. The nucleotides read TGTGCCAGCCTGACTCTGACAGGGGGCCGACATGGCTACACCTTC.